The sequence of this TCR beta chain was determined in a study of shared clonotypes between healthy human individuals. CD4+ cells were split into CD45RA+ naive and CD45RA-negative memory subsets. Assay used: immunoSEQ multiplex PCR; TCRdb lists only in-frame clones, some missing. The sample holds 2.5 million or so clones, approximately 92% seen once. The CDR3 extends over 15 amino acids. CDR1 SGHAT and CDR2 FQNNGV come from the germline V gene. Trimming shortened V by 5 bases and J by 3 bases, and 16 bases separated the two germline ends. The chain carries TRBV11-2 and TRBJ1-1; no clear D gene. The receptor comes from a man between 18 and 35 years old in good health. Sequencing was performed on naive CD4+ T cells sorted from blood. Subset indicated: CD45RA+ positively selected. The CDR3 loop is CASSPFWGSDTEAFF. Written as DNA, the CDR3 is TGTGCCAGCAGCCCGTTTTGGGGATCTGACACTGAAGCTTTCTTT.